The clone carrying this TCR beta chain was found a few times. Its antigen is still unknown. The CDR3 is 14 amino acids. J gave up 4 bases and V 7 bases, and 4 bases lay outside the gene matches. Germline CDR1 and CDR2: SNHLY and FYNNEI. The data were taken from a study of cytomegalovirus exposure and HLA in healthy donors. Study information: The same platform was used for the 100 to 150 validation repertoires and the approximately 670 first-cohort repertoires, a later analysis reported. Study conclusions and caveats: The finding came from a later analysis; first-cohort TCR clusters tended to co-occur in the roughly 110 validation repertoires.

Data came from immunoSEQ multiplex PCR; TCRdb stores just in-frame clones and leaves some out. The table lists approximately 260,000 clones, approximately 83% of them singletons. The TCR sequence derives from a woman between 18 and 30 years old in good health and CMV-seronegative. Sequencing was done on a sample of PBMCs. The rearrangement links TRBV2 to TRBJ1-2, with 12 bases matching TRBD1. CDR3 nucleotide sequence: TGTGCCAGCAAGGGACAGGGGGCGGGCTATGGCTACACCTTC. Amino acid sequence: CASKGQGAGYGYTF. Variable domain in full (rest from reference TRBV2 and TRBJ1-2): EPEVTQTPSHQVTQMGQEVILRCVPISNHLYFYWYRQILGQKVEFLVSFYNNEISEKSEIFDDQFSVERPDGSNFTLKIRSTKLEDSAMYFCASKGQGAGYGYTFGSGTRLTVV.